This T cell receptor (beta chain) originates from a study of cytomegalovirus exposure and HLA in healthy donors. About the study: In terms of ancestry, the Caucasian-associated cluster contained roughly 80% of the approximately 400 genotyped donors.

Study results and caveats: For cytomegalovirus status, the classifier reportedly gave diagnoses with high specificity and sensitivity.

Trimming removed 7 bases at V and 9 bases at J, with 28 bases between. CDR1 is MNHEY, CDR2 SMNVEV, per germline (reference sequence). CDR3 length equals 17 residues. To note about this clone: No antigen is known for it.

The PCR ran on 60 Vbeta and 13 Jbeta primers. In the study's own analysis: Counted up in a later analysis, unique TCR beta chains came to around 80 million, with 9.5 million to 13 million shared. The assay was immunoSEQ multiplex PCR, and TCRdb's table has in-frame clones only and misses some. V, J and clone size reflect that table, while D and trimming were determined from the DNA. This sample carries 55,000 to 85,000 clones, with about 2.4% going to the ten biggest clones. Sequencing was carried out using PBMCs. The sequence was obtained from a female donor in good health and CMV-seropositive. The V and J genes are TRBV27 and TRBJ2-1, with D perhaps matching TRBD2 (5 bases). CDR3 protein: CASTSSPREWIRGEQFF. The CDR3 region has the DNA TGTGCCAGCACCTCTTCCCCAAGGGAGTGGATCCGCGGTGAGCAGTTCTTC.